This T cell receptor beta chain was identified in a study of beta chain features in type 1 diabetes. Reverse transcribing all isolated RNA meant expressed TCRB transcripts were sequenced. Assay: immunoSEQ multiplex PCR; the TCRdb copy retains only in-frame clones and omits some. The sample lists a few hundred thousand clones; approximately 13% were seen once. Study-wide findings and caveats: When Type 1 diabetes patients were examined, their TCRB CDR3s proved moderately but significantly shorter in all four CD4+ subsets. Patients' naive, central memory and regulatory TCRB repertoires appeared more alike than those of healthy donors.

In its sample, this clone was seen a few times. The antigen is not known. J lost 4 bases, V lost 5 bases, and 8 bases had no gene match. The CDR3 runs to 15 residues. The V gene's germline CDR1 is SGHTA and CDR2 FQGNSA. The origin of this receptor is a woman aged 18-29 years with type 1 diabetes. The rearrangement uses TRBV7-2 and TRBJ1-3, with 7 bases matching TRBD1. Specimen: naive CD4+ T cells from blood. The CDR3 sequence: CASSERDSRGNTIYF. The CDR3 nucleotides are TGTGCCAGCAGCGAACGGGACAGTCGAGGAAACACCATATATTTT.